The sequence of this T cell receptor (beta chain) was determined in a study of T cells in localized non-small cell lung cancer. Generated by immunoSEQ multiplex PCR, the TCRdb table keeps only in-frame clones and is missing some. This table holds some 30,000 clones, about four fifths found once. This clone appeared a few times. CDR1 and CDR2 (germline): SGHRS, YFSETQ. The CDR3 is 15 residues long. The V and J ends lost 3 bases and 0 bases respectively, with 12 bases between them. The receptor comes from an older male donor with stage II squamous cell lung carcinoma. This chain joins TRBV5-1 and TRBJ1-2, with unresolved D. This material consisted of peripheral blood, taken before any cancer treatment. CDR3: CASSSSRASNYGYTF. In nucleotides, the CDR3 is TGCGCCAGCAGCTCCTCTCGGGCTTCTAACTATGGCTACACCTTC. The variable domain in full, with the rest retrieved from reference TRBV5-1 and TRBJ1-2, is KAGVTQTPRYLIKTRGQQVTLSCSPISGHRSVSWYQQTPGQGLQFLFEYFSETQRNKGNFPGRFSGRQFSNSRSEMNVSTLELGDSALYLCASSSSRASNYGYTFGSGTRLTVV.